The 25 T cell receptor beta chains listed next were all sequenced from one sample in a study of Ad26.COV2.S vaccination and SARS-CoV-2 variants. Specified treatment: roughly 20 received Ad26.COV2.S at low or high dose, single or two shots; about 5 received placebo; per-sample allocation not given. Specimen acquisition occurred on day 63 following the initial vaccine or placebo injection. Here immunoSEQ multiplex PCR was the method, and the copy in TCRdb shows in-frame clones only, minus some. The sample contains some 350,000 clones, about 90% of which appear only once. The sample here was peripheral blood, taken in a trial of Ad26.COV2.S vaccine versus placebo. The source of these receptors is a person aged 18 to 65 who received the Ad26.COV2.S COVID-19 vaccine or a placebo.

The gene calls are TRBV10-1 and TRBJ2-2; D gene ambiguous. The CDR3 has 12 residues. The V end lost 4 bases, the J end lost 3 bases, and 3 bases lay between the germline ends. CDR1 is WNHNN and CDR2 is SYGVQD in the germline V gene (reference sequence). The CDR3 spells CASSGYTGELFF. The CDR3 coding sequence is TGCGCCAGCAGTGGGTACACCGGGGAGCTGTTTTTT.

The gene calls are TRBV12-3 or TRBV12-4 and TRBJ2-1; D is uncertain. This CDR3 comprises 13 residues. With 3 bases removed from V and 2 bases from J, the gap between germline ends came to 5 bases. The CDR3 nucleotides are TGTGCCAGCAGTTTCTGGACCTACAATGAGCAGTTCTTC. It yields the protein CASSFWTYNEQFF.

This clone has only a few counts. The J gene is TRBJ2-2, the V gene TRBV5-8, with 9 bases matching TRBD2. With V trimmed by 3 bases and J by 4 bases, 4 bases remained unmatched. CDR3 length: 15 residues. Germline lookup yields CDR1 SGHTS and CDR2 YDEGEE. As DNA, the CDR3 is TGTGCCAGCAGCTGGACTAGCGATACCACCGGGGAGCTGTTTTTT. Amino acid sequence: CASSWTSDTTGELFF.

The gene calls are TRBV4-1 and TRBJ1-2; a possible D gene is TRBD1 (6 bases). V gave up 1 base and J gave up 0 bases, with 15 bases separating them. This CDR3 comprises 17 residues. From germline, CDR1 is MGHRA and CDR2 YSYEKL. DNA of the CDR3: TGCGCCAGCAGCCAAGCTGGCTGGGGACACACTAACTATGGCTACACCTTC. It yields the protein CASSQAGWGHTNYGYTF.

The V and J genes are TRBV19 and TRBJ2-7; no firm D call. In germline, CDR1 is LNHDA, CDR2 SQIVND (reference sequence). The CDR3 length is 13 residues. Trimming cost V 8 bases and J 1 base, with 12 bases left between them. CDR3 nucleotides: TGTGCCAGTCATACAAAGGGTTCCTACGAGCAGTACGTC. Amino acid sequence: CASHTKGSYEQYV.

This sequence joins TRBV7-7 and TRBJ2-5; 9 nucleotides line up with TRBD2. Trimming removed 5 bases from V and 2 bases from J; junction bases left unmatched: 9. Germline V lookup: CDR1 SSHAT, CDR2 FNYEAQ (reference sequence). The CDR3 runs to 16 residues. CDR3 in amino acids: CASSPTGLAGQETQYF. The CDR3, as DNA: TGTGCCAGCAGCCCTACGGGTCTAGCGGGGCAAGAGACCCAGTACTTC.

The chain recombines TRBV5-1 with TRBJ2-3; TRBD2 is a possible D gene (6 bases). This CDR3 region has 16 residues. Germline V gene sequence: CDR1 SGHRS, CDR2 YFSETQ. The V end lost 2 bases, the J end lost 5 bases, and 18 bases lay between the germline ends. The CDR3 DNA reads TGCGCCAGCAGCTTCAGAGGGGTAACCGGGGGAGATACGCAGTATTTT. It translates to CASSFRGVTGGDTQYF.

The chain employs TRBV28 and TRBJ1-4, with TRBD1 as a possible D gene (6 bases). The CDR3 covers 15 residues. V was trimmed by 7 bases and J by 3 bases, leaving 15 bases between them. CDR1 and CDR2 (germline): MDHEN, SYDVKM. The CDR3 bases are TGTGCCAGCACCCCCATGGGGGCCTCTAATGAAAAACTGTTTTTT. This gives the protein CASTPMGASNEKLFF. The full variable domain, with the rest looked up from reference TRBV28 and TRBJ1-4, is DVKVTQSSRYLVKRTGEKVFLECVQDMDHENMFWYRQDPGLGLRLIYFSYDVKMKEKGDIPEGYSVSREKKERFSLILESASTNQTSMYLCASTPMGASNEKLFFGSGTQLSVL.

The V call is TRBV5-4, the J call TRBJ1-1; 7 bases fit TRBD1. J was trimmed by 8 bases and V by 4 bases; bases with no gene match: 11. This CDR3 is 14 amino acids long. The germline gives CDR1 SGHNT, CDR2 YYREEE (reference sequence). In DNA, the CDR3 is TGTGCCAGCAGCGAAGGGACAGTCGCTGGGGAAGCTTTCTTT. It yields the protein CASSEGTVAGEAFF.

The CDR3 nucleotides read TGTGCCAGCAGTTTCCCGGGGGAGACCCAGTACTTC. Encoded protein: CASSFPGETQYF. The chain couples TRBV6-2 or TRBV6-3 to TRBJ2-5, with a weak D call TRBD2 (5 bases). The V end was cut by 4 bases, the J end by 5 bases, with 8 bases between. The CDR3 has 12 amino acids. Germline CDR1 MNHEY, CDR2 SVGEGT.

CDR3 nucleotide sequence: TGTGCCAGCAGCCTACCCCCGGGACCGACTAATTCACCCCTCCACTTT. Protein: CASSLPPGPTNSPLHF. The chain combines TRBV3-1 (or the pseudogene TRBV3-2) with TRBJ1-6; tentative D call: TRBD1 (5 bases). This CDR3 is built from 16 residues. Germline assignment: CDR1 LGHDT and CDR2 YNNKEL (reference sequence). With 4 bases removed from V and 6 bases from J, the gap between germline ends came to 16 bases.

The gene calls are TRBV7-9 and TRBJ1-3, with TRBD1 as a possible D gene (6 bases). Germline V gene sequence: CDR1 SEHNR, CDR2 FQNEAQ (reference sequence). This CDR3 is 18 amino acids long. V shed 5 bases and J shed 1 base, with 21 bases lying between them. CDR3 nucleotides: TGTGCCAGCAGCCACCGAGGGGGAAGGGACCGGTCTGGAAACACCATATATTTT. Translating gives CASSHRGGRDRSGNTIYF.

V usage is TRBV3-1 (or the pseudogene TRBV3-2) and J usage is TRBJ1-2; D might be TRBD1 (6 bases). Trimming removed 8 bases at V and 0 bases at J, with 10 bases between. Germline V gene sequence: CDR1 LGHDT, CDR2 YNNKEL (reference sequence). The CDR3 contains 13 residues. The CDR3 reads CASRRGPNYGYTF. The CDR3 DNA follows: TGTGCCAGCCGCAGGGGCCCTAACTATGGCTACACCTTC.

This chain joins TRBV15 and TRBJ2-1; perhaps TRBD2 as D (6 bases). CDR1 and CDR2 from the germline V gene are LNHNV and YYDKDF (reference sequence). The CDR3 has 15 residues. The V end lost 1 base, the J end lost 7 bases, and 14 bases lay between the germline ends. The CDR3 DNA reads as TGTGCCACCAGCAGAGCTGCGGGATTTCTGAATGAGCAGTTCTTC. It yields the protein CATSRAAGFLNEQFF.

The V gene is TRBV19, the J gene TRBJ1-1; tentative D call: TRBD1 (6 bases). This CDR3 region has 13 residues. Germline V gene data show CDR1 as LNHDA and CDR2 as SQIVND (reference sequence). Trimming removed 2 bases from V and 4 bases from J, with 8 bases in between. In DNA form, the CDR3 reads TGTGCCAGTAGTATATCAGGGGCCACTGAAGCTTTCTTT. Translation: CASSISGATEAFF. Full variable domain (outside the CDR3, taken from reference TRBV19 and TRBJ1-1): DGGITQSPKYLFRKEGQNVTLSCEQNLNHDAMYWYRQDPGQGLRLIYYSQIVNDFQKGDIAEGYSVSREKKESFPLTVTSAQKNPTAFYLCASSISGATEAFFGQGTRLTVV.

This chain connects TRBV7-8 to TRBJ1-1; 7 bases map to TRBD1. The CDR3 sequence is 15 residues long. V trimming: 3 bases; J trimming: 2 bases; junction bases outside the gene matches: 6. CDR1 and CDR2 (germline): SGHVS, FQNEAQ. As DNA, the CDR3 is TGTGCCAGCAGCTTGACAGGGACCCTAAACACTGAAGCTTTCTTT. Its protein product is CASSLTGTLNTEAFF.

In this sample, this clone turned up once. CDR3 loop: CASSQAEDRGYNEQFF. The CDR3 DNA reads as TGCGCCAGCAGCCAAGCCGAAGACAGGGGATACAATGAGCAGTTCTTC. This chain joins TRBV4-3 and TRBJ2-1; TRBD1 agrees at 8 bases. The ends lost 1 base at V and 4 bases at J; junction bases unmatched: 6. This CDR3 region has 16 residues. Germline loops: CDR1 LGHNA, CDR2 YSLEER.

The rearrangement uses TRBV7-9 and TRBJ2-1; 8 nucleotides match TRBD2. The CDR3 is 16 residues long. Per germline, CDR1 SEHNR and CDR2 FQNEAQ (reference sequence). The ends lost 4 bases at V and 6 bases at J; junction bases unmatched: 11. CDR3: CASSSDAGTRSNEQFF. The DNA for the CDR3 is TGTGCCAGCAGCTCCGATGCGGGGACTAGGAGCAATGAGCAGTTCTTC.

The V gene is TRBV7-9, the J gene TRBJ1-1; D uncertain. The germline gives CDR1 SEHNR, CDR2 FQNEAQ (reference sequence). The ends were cut back, 5 bases at V and 2 bases at J, with 12 bases in the middle. This CDR3 contains 14 residues. As DNA, the CDR3 is TGTGCCAGCAGCCGCGCCGAGGTCAACACTGAAGCTTTCTTT. Translation gives CASSRAEVNTEAFF.

Only one count was recorded for this clone. The chain is built from TRBV18 and TRBJ1-1; no firm D call. Per the germline V gene, CDR1 is KGHSH and CDR2 is LQKENI. The V end was cut by 2 bases, the J end by 4 bases, with 8 bases between. The CDR3 runs to 13 residues. For the CDR3, the DNA is TGTGCCAGCTCACCAGGGTTCGGCACTGAAGCTTTCTTT. It specifies CASSPGFGTEAFF.

The chain has TRBV7-2 and TRBJ1-6, with D possibly matching TRBD1 (6 bases). CDR1 and CDR2 (germline): SGHTA, FQGNSA. The CDR3 is 14 residues long. The V gene lost 3 bases and the J gene lost 7 bases, with 10 bases spanning the gap. CDR3 nucleotide sequence: TGTGCCAGCAGCTTTTCAGGGGCGAATTCACCCCTCCACTTT. Its translation: CASSFSGANSPLHF.

The genes are TRBV5-4 and TRBJ1-2; 9 nucleotides match TRBD1. The germline CDR1 and CDR2 sequences are SGHNT and YYREEE (reference sequence). Trimming removed 4 bases from V and 4 bases from J; junction bases left unmatched: 8. The CDR3 spans 15 residues. CDR3 bases: TGTGCCAGCAGCGGGTCCGGGACAGGGATCTATGGCTACACCTTC. This gives the protein CASSGSGTGIYGYTF.

The genes are TRBV2 and TRBJ2-2; tentatively, D is TRBD1 or TRBD2 (7 bases each). V was pared by 7 bases and J by 2 bases, with 14 bases between. Germline CDR1 and CDR2: SNHLY and FYNNEI. This CDR3 has 15 amino acids. The CDR3 nucleotides are TGTGCCAGCATTCCAGGGGGGGCCAACACCGGGGAGCTGTTTTTT. Protein sequence: CASIPGGANTGELFF. Full variable domain (rest looked up from reference TRBV2 and TRBJ2-2): EPEVTQTPSHQVTQMGQEVILRCVPISNHLYFYWYRQILGQKVEFLVSFYNNEISEKSEIFDDQFSVERPDGSNFTLKIRSTKLEDSAMYFCASIPGGANTGELFFGEGSRLTVL.

The rearrangement links TRBV7-2 to TRBJ2-7; the D gene is possibly TRBD1 (5 bases). CDR1 is SGHTA, CDR2 FQGNSA, per germline. This CDR3 contains 14 residues. Trimming cost V 5 bases and J 3 bases, with 14 bases left between them. The CDR3 DNA reads as TGTGCCAGCAGCGCCTACAGGAACCTCTACGAGCAGTACTTC. Encoded protein: CASSAYRNLYEQYF.

This clone was seen ten or more times. The rearrangement links TRBV6-5 to TRBJ2-2; D possibly corresponds to TRBD2 (5 bases). CDR1 is MNHEY, CDR2 SVGAGI, per germline. Trimming removed 5 bases at V and 1 base at J, with 8 bases between. The CDR3 is made up of 14 amino acids. The CDR3 reads CASSTRWNTGELFF. CDR3 nucleotides: TGTGCCAGCAGTACTAGGTGGAACACCGGGGAGCTGTTTTTT.